The following is a T cell receptor beta chain sequence with its context. This entry comes from a study of T cells expressing NK-cell markers. Study summary: Sorted CD3+CD56-NKG2C+, CD3+CD56+NKG2C+ and CD3+CD56+NKG2C- T cells supplied the TCR beta repertoires. Sequenced donors, eight in total, included seven who were HCMV-seropositive and one who was seronegative.

cDNA encoding TCR beta was synthesized via 5'RACE template switching incorporating UMIs. For each CDR3 protein, TCRdb gives one entry from its re-call of the 5' RACE reads, without DNA. The sample shows approximately 550,000 distinct CDR3 sequences, and less than 4.5% sits with its ten largest clones. The source of this sequence is a man aged 18 to 29 in good health. The material sequenced was blood T cells: a sorted CD56 or NKG2C T cell subset, CD4+ or CD8+ T cells, or bulk PBMC T cells (not recorded which).

CDR3: CASSLGGRIGNTGELFF. J is TRBJ2-2 and V is TRBV12-3 or TRBV12-4; TCRdb selects TRBD1, and the lack of DNA leaves this call unchecked. The CDR3 loop spans 17 amino acids.